One TCR beta chain is described in this entry. Generated by immunoSEQ multiplex PCR, the TCRdb table keeps only in-frame clones and is missing some. The data contain about 50,000 clones, over 80% of them singletons. Trimming removed 6 bases at V and 6 bases at J, with 6 bases between. Germline values: CDR1 MNHNS, CDR2 SASEGT. The length of the CDR3 is 11 residues. The data were taken from a study of T cell changes during pregnancy in multiple sclerosis. This TCR was sampled from a female donor with multiple sclerosis, enrolled in a pregnancy study. The source material was CD8+ T cells from peripheral blood mononuclear cells, sampled after pregnancy. The chain joins TRBV6-1 to TRBJ2-4; D gene ambiguous. The CDR3 coding sequence is TGTGCCAGCAGATATTTAAACATTCAGTACTTC. This encodes CASRYLNIQYF.